The 13 T cell receptor beta chains below all came from one sample that was sequenced in a study of response to subunit inactivated influenza vaccine. One entry per CDR3 protein results from TCRdb running MiXCR on the RT-PCR reads. The sample shows about 480,000 distinct CDR3 sequences, 11% of them seen only once. The source material was PBMCs from blood, sampled 35 to 45 days after vaccination. The receptors here all came from a man aged 45-60 years who received an inactivated influenza vaccine.

There are a few counts of this clonotype. This clone may be a read error of a much larger clone one base away. This rearrangement joins TRBV29-1 to TRBJ1-5, with no clear D. Germline CDR1 reads SQVTM; CDR2 reads ANQGSEA. The length of the CDR3 is 13 residues. V was trimmed by 4 bases and J by 0 bases, leaving 7 bases between them. CDR3 sequence: CSVGENSNQPQHF. The CDR3 DNA reads as TGCAGCGTTGGGGAAAATAGCAATCAGCCCCAGCATTTT.

Only a few counts were recorded for this clonotype. The DNA for the CDR3 is TGTGCCAGCAGCGTTGGTACAACTAATGAAAAACTGTTTTTT. Translation: CASSVGTTNEKLFF. The chain links TRBV9 to TRBJ1-4; D gene unclear. Germline CDR1 is SGDLS and CDR2 is YYNGEE. V was clipped by 2 bases and J by 0 bases, with 5 bases between them. There are 14 residues in the CDR3.

Many counts were recorded for this clonotype. The V gene is TRBV7-9, the J gene TRBJ1-1, with a weak D call TRBD1 (5 bases). From germline, CDR1 is SEHNR and CDR2 FQNEAQ (reference sequence). The CDR3 is 12 amino acids. Between the trimmed V and J ends, which lost 3 bases and 5 bases, there was a span of 7 bases. CDR3 in DNA: TGTGCCAGCAGCTTGGCAGGGACTGAAGCTTTCTTT. Translated: CASSLAGTEAFF.

This clonotype was seen many times. The chain employs TRBV27 and TRBJ2-1; D ambiguous. Trimming removed 5 bases at V and 9 bases at J, with 11 bases between. Germline V gene lookup returns CDR1 MNHEY and CDR2 SMNVEV (reference sequence). There are 12 residues in the CDR3. CDR3 in DNA: TGTGCCAGCAGTCCCAAGGTTGGTGAGCAGTTCTTC. Its translation is CASSPKVGEQFF.

This clonotype showed up just a few times. The chain combines TRBV6-2 or TRBV6-3 with TRBJ2-6; possible D gene TRBD1, 6 bases. The V gene's germline CDR1 is MNHEY and CDR2 SVGEGT. This CDR3 spans 19 amino acids. Trimming removed 8 bases from V and 11 bases from J, with 34 bases in between. In DNA, the CDR3 is TGTGCCAGCCTTAGGCGCAGGTTGGGTGTTACAGGGAGTAGCGACGTCCTGACTTTC. Translation gives CASLRRRLGVTGSSDVLTF.

This clonotype was seen at least ten times. The V gene is TRBV29-1, the J gene TRBJ2-1; D perhaps matches TRBD1 (6 bases). This CDR3 is built from 13 residues. Trimming left V 8 bases short and J 9 bases short, with 20 bases between. The germline gives CDR1 SQVTM, CDR2 ANQGSEA. CDR3 in DNA: TGCAGCACTCTCCCCGTCCGAGGGGGTGAGCAGTTCTTC. This encodes CSTLPVRGGEQFF.

The chain links TRBV7-2 to TRBJ2-1, with D tentatively TRBD2 (5 bases). This CDR3 comprises 16 residues. Germline assignment: CDR1 SGHTA and CDR2 FQGNSA. V dropped 1 base and J dropped 0 bases, with 10 bases sitting between them. The CDR3 nucleotides read TGTGCCAGCAGCTTAGGACTACCCCACTCCTACAATGAGCAGTTCTTC. It specifies CASSLGLPHSYNEQFF.

The chain combines TRBV5-1 with TRBJ2-1, with D unclear. V was pared by 4 bases and J by 10 bases, with 15 bases between. The CDR3 contains 13 residues. Germline assignment: CDR1 SGHRS and CDR2 YFSETQ. CDR3 in DNA: TGCGCCAGCAGCCCCCCCGGGTCAGTAGAGCAGTTCTTC. This codes for CASSPPGSVEQFF. The whole variable domain, filled in from reference TRBV5-1 and TRBJ2-1, reads KAGVTQTPRYLIKTRGQQVTLSCSPISGHRSVSWYQQTPGQGLQFLFEYFSETQRNKGNFPGRFSGRQFSNSRSEMNVSTLELGDSALYLCASSPPGSVEQFFGPGTRLTVL.

This clonotype was observed a few times. This chain joins TRBV12-3 or TRBV12-4 and TRBJ2-5, with TRBD1 as a possible D gene (5 bases). V gave up 6 bases and J gave up 6 bases, with 14 bases separating them. This CDR3 has 13 residues. CDR3 coding DNA: TGTGCCAGCAGCGACGCTATGGACAAGACCCAGTACTTC. Residues: CASSDAMDKTQYF.

The V and J genes are TRBV5-1 and TRBJ2-7, with D perhaps TRBD2 (6 bases). The CDR3 runs 16 residues. CDR1 SGHRS and CDR2 YFSETQ come from the germline V gene. Trimming took 4 bases from V and 0 from J, leaving 17 bases between them. CDR3 coding DNA: TGCGCCAGCAGCCCAGGTCCCGCGGGGAGCTCCTACGAGCAGTACTTC. It yields the protein CASSPGPAGSSYEQYF.

This clonotype occurred many times. The CDR3 nucleotides are TGTGCCAGCACCGCAAGCGTGAGCCACTATGGCTACACCTTC. Translated, it gives CASTASVSHYGYTF. This sequence joins TRBV12-3 or TRBV12-4 and TRBJ1-2; no firm D call. V was shortened by 7 bases and J by 3 bases, with 15 bases between the two germline ends. CDR3 length equals 14 residues.

The sample holds many counts of this clonotype. This chain uses TRBV4-3 with TRBJ1-1; D is perhaps TRBD1 (5 bases). Per the germline V gene, CDR1 is LGHNA and CDR2 is YSLEER. The CDR3 has 14 residues. The V gene lost 8 bases and the J gene lost 5 bases, with 18 bases spanning the gap. The CDR3 sequence: CASAKARDLTEAFF. The CDR3 DNA is TGCGCCAGCGCTAAGGCCCGGGACCTAACTGAAGCTTTCTTT.

The chain employs TRBV7-2 and TRBJ1-5, with no clear D. CDR1 is SGHTA and CDR2 is FQGNSA in the germline V gene. Trimming took off 3 bases at V and 4 bases at J, with 16 bases between the two ends. The CDR3 is 16 amino acids. DNA of the CDR3: TGTGCCAGCAGCTTGGGCGGTGTTCATGCAAATCAGCCCCAGCATTTT. It encodes CASSLGGVHANQPQHF.